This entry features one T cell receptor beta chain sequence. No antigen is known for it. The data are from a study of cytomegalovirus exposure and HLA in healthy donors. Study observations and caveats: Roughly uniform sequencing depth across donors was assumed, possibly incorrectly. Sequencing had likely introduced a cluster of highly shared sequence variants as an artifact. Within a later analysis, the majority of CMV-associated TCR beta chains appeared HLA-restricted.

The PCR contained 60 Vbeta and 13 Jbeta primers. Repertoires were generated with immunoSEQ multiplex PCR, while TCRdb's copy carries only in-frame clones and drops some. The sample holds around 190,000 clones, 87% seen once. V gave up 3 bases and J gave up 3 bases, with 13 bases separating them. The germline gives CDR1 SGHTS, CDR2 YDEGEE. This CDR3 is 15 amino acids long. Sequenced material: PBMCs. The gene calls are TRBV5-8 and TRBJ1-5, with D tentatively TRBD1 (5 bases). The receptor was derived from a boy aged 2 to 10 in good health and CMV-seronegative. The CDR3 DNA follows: TGTGCCAGCAGCTGGAGGGGCAGGACCAATCAGCCCCAGCATTTT. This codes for CASSWRGRTNQPQHF. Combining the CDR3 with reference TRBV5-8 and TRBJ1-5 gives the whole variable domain EAGVTQSPTHLIKTRGQQATLRCSPISGHTSVYWYQQALGLGLQFLLWYDEGEERNRGNFPPRFSGRQFPNYSSELNVNALELEDSALYLCASSWRGRTNQPQHFGDGTRLSIL.